Presented here are 22 T cell receptor beta chains from one specimen sequenced in a study of response to subunit inactivated influenza vaccine. TCRdb re-called the RT-PCR reads with MiXCR, one entry per CDR3 protein. Among around 540,000 distinct CDR3 sequences listed, approximately 12% were seen once. The sample consisted of PBMCs from blood, taken on the day of vaccination. The receptors here all came from a man aged 50 to 59 who received an inactivated influenza vaccine.

A word on this clonotype: At one end the junction does not follow the germline gene, possibly because of a read error. J is TRBJ2-6 and V is TRBV12-3 or TRBV12-4; TRBD1 agrees at 9 bases. The CDR3 loop spans 17 amino acids. The CDR3 DNA reads as TGTGCCAGCACTTTAGGGACAGGGTTCTCTGGGGCCAACGTCCTGACTTTC. It yields the protein CASTLGTGFSGANVLTF.

Only a few counts were recorded for this clonotype. This chain links TRBV24-1 with TRBJ2-3, with a weak D call TRBD2 (6 bases). Germline values: CDR1 KGHDR, CDR2 SFDVKD. CDR3 length: 16 residues. V dropped 2 bases and J dropped 4 bases, with 15 bases sitting between them. The chain's CDR3 is CATSDSTDYLADTQYF. CDR3 nucleotide sequence: TGTGCCACCAGTGATTCCACGGACTACCTGGCAGATACGCAGTATTTT.

V and J are TRBV10-3 and TRBJ1-1, with D possibly matching TRBD1 (6 bases). This CDR3 is built from 15 residues. The V end was cut by 10 bases, the J end by 4 bases, with 22 bases between. Germline V lookup: CDR1 ENHRY, CDR2 SYGVKD. CDR3 coding DNA: TGTGCCACCAAACTGGCCGGGACACTAGCCACTGAAGCTTTCTTT. This gives the protein CATKLAGTLATEAFF.

This clonotype was detected ten times or more. The gene calls are TRBV11-1 and TRBJ2-1; TRBD2 matches at 12 bases. Trimming at V came to 3 bases and at J to 0 bases, leaving 15 bases not matched to a gene. The CDR3 totals 21 residues. Germline CDR1 is SGHAT and CDR2 is FQDESV (reference sequence). Written as DNA, the CDR3 is TGTGCCAGCAGCTTCTTTCCGCTGACTAGCGGGGGACCAAGCTCCTACAATGAGCAGTTCTTC. Translating it yields CASSFFPLTSGGPSSYNEQFF. Full variable domain (remainder filled in from reference TRBV11-1 and TRBJ2-1): EAEVAQSPRYKITEKSQAVAFWCDPISGHATLYWYRQILGQGPELLVQFQDESVVDDSQLPKDRFSAERLKGVDSTLKIQPAELGDSAMYLCASSFFPLTSGGPSSYNEQFFGPGTRLTVL.

This chain links TRBV3-1 with TRBJ2-7, with D maybe TRBD2 (6 bases). Germline V gene lookup returns CDR1 LGHDT and CDR2 YNNKEL (reference sequence). Trimming removed 4 bases at V and 1 base at J, with 17 bases between. This CDR3 has 16 residues. The chain's CDR3 is CASSPPRGDSSYEQYF. DNA of the CDR3: TGTGCCAGCAGCCCCCCTCGAGGGGACTCGTCCTACGAGCAGTACTTC.

The chain uses TRBV12-3 or TRBV12-4 and TRBJ1-3, with a weak D call TRBD1 (5 bases). V dropped 8 bases and J dropped 0 bases, with 14 bases sitting between them. There are 15 residues in the CDR3. CDR3 in DNA: TGTGCCAGCGTTCTCGGGGCCTACTCTGGAAACACCATATATTTT. It is translated as CASVLGAYSGNTIYF.

This sequence joins TRBV29-1 and TRBJ2-7, with D possibly TRBD1 on 6 matching bases. Trimming shortened V by 0 bases and J by 3 bases, and 9 bases separated the two germline ends. CDR1 and CDR2 from the germline V gene are SQVTM and ANQGSEA. The CDR3 has 13 residues. CDR3 nucleotides: TGCAGCGTTGAAGACGGGACAAACTACGAGCAGTACTTC. It codes for CSVEDGTNYEQYF.

This clonotype was counted at least ten times. The chain has TRBV11-2 and TRBJ2-7, with 7 bases lining up with TRBD2. The CDR3 contains 15 residues. With 1 base clipped from V and 3 bases from J, the junction kept 6 bases outside the gene matches. Germline CDR1 SGHAT, CDR2 FQNNGV. As DNA, the CDR3 is TGTGCCAGCAGCTTAGTCACGGGGGGACTCTACGAGCAGTACTTC. Translation gives CASSLVTGGLYEQYF.

This clonotype appeared a few times. The genes are TRBV20-1 and TRBJ2-1; TRBD2 agrees at 8 bases. V was pared by 5 bases and J by 0 bases, with 12 bases of the junction left unmatched. The CDR3 totals 17 residues. CDR1 DFQATT and CDR2 SNEGSKA come from the germline V gene (reference sequence). CDR3 nucleotide sequence: TGCAGTGCTCGAGGGACGCGGGAGGCGAGCTCCTACAATGAGCAGTTCTTC. Its translation is CSARGTREASSYNEQFF.

This clonotype was recorded many times. The rearrangement joins TRBV7-3 to TRBJ2-1, with TRBD2 matching 10 bases. V lost 0 bases, J lost 5 bases, and 7 bases stayed unmatched. The CDR3 is 17 residues long. In germline, CDR1 is SGHTA, CDR2 FQGTGA. CDR3 sequence: CASSLTTTSGTHNEQFF. DNA for the CDR3: TGTGCCAGCAGCTTAACGACCACTAGCGGGACCCACAATGAGCAGTTCTTC.

There are a few counts of this clonotype. V and J are TRBV6-2 or TRBV6-3 and TRBJ2-5; unclear D gene. The ends were cut back, 7 bases at V and 0 bases at J, with 9 bases in the middle. The CDR3 spans 13 residues. Germline V gene lookup returns CDR1 MNHEY and CDR2 SVGEGT. CDR3 nucleotide sequence: TGTGCCAGCATCCCCCGGGACCAAGAGACCCAGTACTTC. It codes for CASIPRDQETQYF.

The chain carries TRBV6-2 or TRBV6-3 and TRBJ2-2; 7 bases fit TRBD1. V lost 2 bases and J lost 2; bases outside the gene matches: 17. Per germline, CDR1 MNHEY and CDR2 SVGEGT. CDR3 length: 20 residues. The CDR3 sequence is CASSYVRGRPGTVNTGELFF. The CDR3 DNA reads as TGTGCCAGCAGTTACGTAAGAGGTCGTCCCGGGACAGTTAACACCGGGGAGCTGTTTTTT.

This clonotype turned up a few times. The rearrangement joins TRBV12-3 or TRBV12-4 to TRBJ1-5; 7 bases align to TRBD1. Germline trimming cut 6 bases from V and 5 bases from J; bases unmatched to any gene: 4. This CDR3 spans 13 amino acids. CDR3 sequence: CASSPDRDQPQHF. DNA for the CDR3: TGTGCCAGCAGCCCCGACAGGGATCAGCCCCAGCATTTT.

This chain connects TRBV12-3 or TRBV12-4 to TRBJ1-5; no clear D. Trimming stripped 1 base from V and 3 bases from J, with 7 bases between. This CDR3 has 14 amino acids. CDR3 nucleotide sequence: TGTGCCAGCAGTTTAGGGCCCCCCAATCAGCCCCAGCATTTT. This gives the protein CASSLGPPNQPQHF.

This clonotype was counted a single time. The V call is TRBV28, the J call TRBJ1-2, with D perhaps matching TRBD1 (5 bases). Trimming stripped 3 bases from V and 8 bases from J, with 16 bases between. This CDR3 comprises 14 residues. Per the germline V gene, CDR1 is MDHEN and CDR2 is SYDVKM. CDR3 in amino acids: CASSLGQATRGYTF. DNA of the CDR3: TGTGCCAGCAGTTTGGGGCAGGCGACACGAGGCTACACCTTC.

The V call is TRBV10-3, the J call TRBJ2-5, with TRBD1 identical over 8 bases. Germline trimming cut 8 bases from V and 4 bases from J; bases unmatched to any gene: 9. CDR3 length: 14 residues. Germline CDR1 ENHRY, CDR2 SYGVKD. CDR3 protein: CAIGRGQGGETQYF. CDR3 DNA sequence: TGTGCCATCGGACGAGGACAGGGCGGAGAGACCCAGTACTTC.

This clonotype showed up just once. The V gene is TRBV7-9, the J gene TRBJ1-1; 9 nucleotides align to TRBD1. Germline CDR1 and CDR2: SEHNR and FQNEAQ (reference sequence). The CDR3 covers 15 residues. V shed 5 bases and J 6 bases; nucleotides not matched to a gene: 10. CDR3 bases: TGTGCCAGCAGCCCAAACAGGGGGCCGGGCGCTGAAGCTTTCTTT. Translating gives CASSPNRGPGAEAFF.

The sample holds a few counts of this clonotype. This chain's CDR3 is CASSFQTGTETQYF. CDR3 DNA: TGTGCCAGCAGCTTTCAGACAGGGACAGAGACCCAGTACTTC. This chain links TRBV7-2 with TRBJ2-5; 7 bases line up with TRBD1. This CDR3 has 14 residues. After removal of 3 bases from V and 4 bases from J, the junction contained 5 bases not matched to a gene. CDR1 is SGHTA and CDR2 is FQGNSA in the germline V gene.

The chain joins TRBV11-2 to TRBJ2-1, with 7 positions matching TRBD1. V lost 5 bases, J lost 2 bases, and 9 bases stayed unmatched. CDR1 is SGHAT, CDR2 FQNNGV, per germline. This CDR3 is built from 16 residues. This CDR3 reads CASSLIYGTAYNEQFF. CDR3 sequence (DNA): TGTGCCAGCAGCCTGATTTACGGGACAGCCTACAATGAGCAGTTCTTC.

The chain has TRBV9 and TRBJ2-1, with D uncertain. V was clipped by 1 base and J by 6 bases, with 8 bases between them. Germline V gene data show CDR1 as SGDLS and CDR2 as YYNGEE. This CDR3 is 13 amino acids long. The CDR3 DNA sequence: TGTGCCAGCAGCGTAACCGGGTCCAATGAGCAGTTCTTC. Its translation: CASSVTGSNEQFF.

The CDR3 sequence: CASSWTGVGGYTF. The CDR3 DNA follows: TGTGCCAGCAGCTGGACAGGGGTCGGGGGCTACACCTTC. The chain links TRBV11-2 to TRBJ1-2; TRBD1 matches at 9 bases. CDR3 length: 13 residues. Trimming at V came to 4 bases and at J to 8 bases, leaving 5 bases not matched to a gene. Germline CDR1 SGHAT, CDR2 FQNNGV.

The sample holds a few counts of this clonotype. The rearrangement uses TRBV6-2 or TRBV6-3 and TRBJ2-7, with a possible D match to TRBD2 (5 bases). CDR1 and CDR2 (germline): MNHEY, SVGEGT. CDR3 size: 14 residues. Between the trimmed V and J ends, which lost 6 bases and 2 bases, there was a span of 14 bases. CDR3 DNA sequence: TGTGCCAGCAGCCCGGACGGAGGCCCCTACGAGCAGTACTTC. Amino acids: CASSPDGGPYEQYF.